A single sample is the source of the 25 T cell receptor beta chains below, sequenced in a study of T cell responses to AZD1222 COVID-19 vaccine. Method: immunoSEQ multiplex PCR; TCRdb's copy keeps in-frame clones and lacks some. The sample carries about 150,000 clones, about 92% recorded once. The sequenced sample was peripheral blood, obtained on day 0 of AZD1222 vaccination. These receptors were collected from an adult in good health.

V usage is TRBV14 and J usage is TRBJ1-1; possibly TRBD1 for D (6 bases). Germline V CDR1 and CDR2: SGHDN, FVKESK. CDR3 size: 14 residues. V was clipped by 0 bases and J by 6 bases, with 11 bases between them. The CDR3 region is CASSQEGGAAEAFF. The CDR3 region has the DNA TGTGCCAGCAGCCAAGAAGGGGGGGCGGCTGAAGCTTTCTTT.

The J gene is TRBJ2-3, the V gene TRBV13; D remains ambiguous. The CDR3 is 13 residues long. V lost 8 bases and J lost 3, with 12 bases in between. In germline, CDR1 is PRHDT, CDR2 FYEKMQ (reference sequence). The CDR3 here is CASSDTLTDTQYF. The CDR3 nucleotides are TGTGCCAGCTCCGACACCTTAACAGATACGCAGTATTTT.

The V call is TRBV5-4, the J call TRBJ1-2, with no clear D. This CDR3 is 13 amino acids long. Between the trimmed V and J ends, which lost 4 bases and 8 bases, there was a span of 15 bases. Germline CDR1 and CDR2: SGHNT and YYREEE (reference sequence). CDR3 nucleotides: TGTGCCAGCAGCCACCAAAGCGGGGTGGGCTACACCTTC. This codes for CASSHQSGVGYTF. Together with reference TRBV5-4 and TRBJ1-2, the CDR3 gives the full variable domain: ETGVTQSPTHLIKTRGQQVTLRCSSQSGHNTVSWYQQALGQGPQFIFQYYREEENGRGNFPPRFSGLQFPNYSSELNVNALELDDSALYLCASSHQSGVGYTFGSGTRLTVV.

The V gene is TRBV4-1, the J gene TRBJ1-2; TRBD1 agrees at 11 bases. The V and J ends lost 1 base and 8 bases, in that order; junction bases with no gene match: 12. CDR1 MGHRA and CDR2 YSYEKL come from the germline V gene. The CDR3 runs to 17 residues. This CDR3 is CASSQGHTGTGGGGYTF. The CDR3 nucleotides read TGCGCCAGCAGCCAAGGTCACACCGGGACAGGGGGAGGAGGCTACACCTTC.

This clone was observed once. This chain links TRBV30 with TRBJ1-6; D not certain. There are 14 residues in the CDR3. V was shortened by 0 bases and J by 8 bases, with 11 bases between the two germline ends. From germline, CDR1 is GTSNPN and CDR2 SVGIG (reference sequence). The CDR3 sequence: CAWSVRHRDSPLHF. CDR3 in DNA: TGTGCCTGGAGTGTACGACATCGGGATTCACCCCTCCACTTT. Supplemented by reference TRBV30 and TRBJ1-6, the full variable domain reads SQTIHQWPATLVQPVGSPLSLECTVEGTSNPNLYWYRQAAGRGLQLLFYSVGIGQISSEVPQNLSASRPQDRQFILSSKKLLLSDSGFYLCAWSVRHRDSPLHFGNGTRLTVT.

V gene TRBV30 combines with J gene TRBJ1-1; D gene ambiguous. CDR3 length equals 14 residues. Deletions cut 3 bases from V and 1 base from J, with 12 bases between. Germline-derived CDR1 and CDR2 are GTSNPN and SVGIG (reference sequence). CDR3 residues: CAWSAGYANTEAFF. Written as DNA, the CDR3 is TGTGCCTGGAGCGCGGGGTACGCGAACACTGAAGCTTTCTTT. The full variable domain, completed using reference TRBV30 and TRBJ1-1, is SQTIHQWPATLVQPVGSPLSLECTVEGTSNPNLYWYRQAAGRGLQLLFYSVGIGQISSEVPQNLSASRPQDRQFILSSKKLLLSDSGFYLCAWSAGYANTEAFFGQGTRLTVV.

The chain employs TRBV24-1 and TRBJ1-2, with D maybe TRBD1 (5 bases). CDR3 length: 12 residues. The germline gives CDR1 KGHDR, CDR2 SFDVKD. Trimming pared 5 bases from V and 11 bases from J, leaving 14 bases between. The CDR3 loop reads CATSGKDKRYTF. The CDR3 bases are TGTGCCACCAGTGGGAAGGACAAGAGGTACACCTTC.

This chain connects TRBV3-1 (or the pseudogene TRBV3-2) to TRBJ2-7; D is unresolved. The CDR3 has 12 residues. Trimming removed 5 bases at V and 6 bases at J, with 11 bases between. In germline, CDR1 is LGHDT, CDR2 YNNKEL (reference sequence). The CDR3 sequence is CASSISNAEQYF. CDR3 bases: TGTGCCAGCAGCATCTCTAACGCCGAGCAGTACTTC.

In DNA form, the CDR3 reads TGTGCCAGCAGTTTGAGTGGAGGGCACTATGGCTACACCTTC. Translated: CASSLSGGHYGYTF. V and J are TRBV28 and TRBJ1-2; D not certain. The CDR3 consists of 14 residues. The ends were cut back, 3 bases at V and 3 bases at J, with 11 bases in the middle. Looked up from germline, CDR1 is MDHEN and CDR2 is SYDVKM.

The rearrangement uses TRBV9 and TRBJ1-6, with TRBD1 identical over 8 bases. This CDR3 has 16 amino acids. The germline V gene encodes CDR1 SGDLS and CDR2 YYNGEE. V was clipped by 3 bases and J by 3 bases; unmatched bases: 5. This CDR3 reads CASSEFGTGYNSPLHF. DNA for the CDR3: TGTGCCAGCAGCGAGTTCGGGACAGGCTATAATTCACCCCTCCACTTT.

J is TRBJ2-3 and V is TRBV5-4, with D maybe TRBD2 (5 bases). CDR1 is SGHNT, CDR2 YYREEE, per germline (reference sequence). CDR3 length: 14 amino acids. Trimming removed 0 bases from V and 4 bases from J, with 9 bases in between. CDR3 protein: CASSLVLAADTQYF. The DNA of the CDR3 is TGTGCCAGCAGCTTGGTCCTAGCCGCAGATACGCAGTATTTT.

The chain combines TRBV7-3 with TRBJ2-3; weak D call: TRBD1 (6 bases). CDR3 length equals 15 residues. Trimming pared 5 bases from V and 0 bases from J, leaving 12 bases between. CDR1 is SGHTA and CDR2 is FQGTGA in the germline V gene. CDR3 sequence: CASSPGTHSTDTQYF. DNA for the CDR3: TGTGCCAGCAGCCCCGGGACACACAGCACAGATACGCAGTATTTT.

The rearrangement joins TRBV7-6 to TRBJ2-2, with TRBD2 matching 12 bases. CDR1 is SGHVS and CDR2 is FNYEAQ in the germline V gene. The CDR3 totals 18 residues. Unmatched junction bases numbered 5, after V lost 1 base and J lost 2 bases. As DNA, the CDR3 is TGTGCCAGCAGCTTAGAGGCTAGCGGGGGGGTAAACACCGGGGAGCTGTTTTTT. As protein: CASSLEASGGVNTGELFF.

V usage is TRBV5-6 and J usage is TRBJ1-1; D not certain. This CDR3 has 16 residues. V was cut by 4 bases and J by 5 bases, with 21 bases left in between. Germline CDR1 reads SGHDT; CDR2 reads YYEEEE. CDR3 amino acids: CASSHSVTWGGTEAFF. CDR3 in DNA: TGTGCCAGCAGCCACTCAGTCACATGGGGAGGAACTGAAGCTTTCTTT.

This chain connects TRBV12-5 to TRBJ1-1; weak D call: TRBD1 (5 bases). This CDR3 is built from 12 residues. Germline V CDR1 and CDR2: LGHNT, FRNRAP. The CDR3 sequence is CAVTGDAAEAFF. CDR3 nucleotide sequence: TGTGCCGTCACAGGCGACGCAGCTGAAGCTTTCTTT.

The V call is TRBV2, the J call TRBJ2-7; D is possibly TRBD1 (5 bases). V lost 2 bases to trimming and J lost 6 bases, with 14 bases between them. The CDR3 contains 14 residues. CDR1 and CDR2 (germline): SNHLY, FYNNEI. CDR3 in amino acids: CASSEWQGEVEQYF. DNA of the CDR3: TGTGCCAGCAGTGAATGGCAGGGTGAGGTCGAGCAGTACTTC.

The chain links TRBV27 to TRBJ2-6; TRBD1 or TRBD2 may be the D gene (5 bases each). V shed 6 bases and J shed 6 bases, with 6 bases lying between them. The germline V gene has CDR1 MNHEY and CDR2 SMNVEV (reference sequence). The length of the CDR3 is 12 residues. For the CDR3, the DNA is TGTGCCAGCAGGGGACCGGCCAACGTCCTGACTTTC. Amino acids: CASRGPANVLTF.

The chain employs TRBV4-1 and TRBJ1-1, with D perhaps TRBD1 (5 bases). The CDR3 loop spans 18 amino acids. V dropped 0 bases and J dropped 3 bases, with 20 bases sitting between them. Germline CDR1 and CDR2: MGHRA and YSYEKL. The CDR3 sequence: CASSQDLLGVRMDTEAFF. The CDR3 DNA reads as TGCGCCAGCAGCCAAGATCTTTTAGGGGTGAGGATGGACACTGAAGCTTTCTTT.

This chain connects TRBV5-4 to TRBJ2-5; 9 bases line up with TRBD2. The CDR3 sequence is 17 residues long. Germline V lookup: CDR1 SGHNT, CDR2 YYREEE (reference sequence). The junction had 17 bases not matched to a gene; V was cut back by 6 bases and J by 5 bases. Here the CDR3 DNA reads TGTGCCAGCACCCCTTGGCCCGCGGGACTAGCTAGCGAGACCCAGTACTTC. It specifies CASTPWPAGLASETQYF.

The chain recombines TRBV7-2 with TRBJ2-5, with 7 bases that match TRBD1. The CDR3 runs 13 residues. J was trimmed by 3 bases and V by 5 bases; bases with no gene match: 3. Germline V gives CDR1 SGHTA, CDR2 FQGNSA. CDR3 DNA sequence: TGTGCCAGCAGCAGGGACAGAAAAGAGACCCAGTACTTC. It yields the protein CASSRDRKETQYF.

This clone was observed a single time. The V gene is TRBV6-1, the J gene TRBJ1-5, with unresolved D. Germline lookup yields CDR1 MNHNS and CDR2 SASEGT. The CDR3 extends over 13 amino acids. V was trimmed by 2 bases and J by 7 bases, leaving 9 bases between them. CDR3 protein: CASSERDSQPQHF. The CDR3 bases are TGTGCCAGCAGTGAAAGGGATTCCCAGCCCCAGCATTTT.

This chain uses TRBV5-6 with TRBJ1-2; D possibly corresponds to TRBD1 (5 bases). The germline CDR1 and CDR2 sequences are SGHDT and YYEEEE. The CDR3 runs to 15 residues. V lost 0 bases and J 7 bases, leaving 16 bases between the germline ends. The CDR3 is CASSLAGKKRGGYTF. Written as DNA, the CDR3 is TGTGCCAGCAGCTTGGCCGGGAAAAAAAGGGGTGGCTACACCTTC.

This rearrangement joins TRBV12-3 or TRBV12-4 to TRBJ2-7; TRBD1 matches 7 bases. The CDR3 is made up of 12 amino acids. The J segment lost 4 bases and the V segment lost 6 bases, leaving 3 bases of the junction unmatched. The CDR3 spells CASSPDRYEQYF. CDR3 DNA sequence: TGTGCCAGCAGCCCGGACAGGTACGAGCAGTACTTC.

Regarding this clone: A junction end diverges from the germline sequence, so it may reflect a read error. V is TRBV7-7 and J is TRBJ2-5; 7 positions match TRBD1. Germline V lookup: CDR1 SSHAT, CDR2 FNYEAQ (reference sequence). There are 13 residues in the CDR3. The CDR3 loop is CASSLGQLETQYF. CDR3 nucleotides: TGTGCTAGCAGCTTGGGACAGTTGGAGACCCAGTACTTC. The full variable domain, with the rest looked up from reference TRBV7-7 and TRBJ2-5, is GAGVSQSPRYKVTKRGQDVTLRCDPISSHATLYWYQQALGQGPEFLTYFNYEAQPDKSGLPSDRFSAERPEGSISTLTIQRTEQRDSAMYRCASSLGQLETQYFGPGTRLLVL.

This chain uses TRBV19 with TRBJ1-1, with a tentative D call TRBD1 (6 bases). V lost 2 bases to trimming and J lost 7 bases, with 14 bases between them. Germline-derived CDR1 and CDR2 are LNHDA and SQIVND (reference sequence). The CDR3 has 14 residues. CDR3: CASSILPGAGEAFF. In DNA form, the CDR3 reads TGTGCCAGTAGTATACTACCAGGGGCGGGTGAAGCTTTCTTT.